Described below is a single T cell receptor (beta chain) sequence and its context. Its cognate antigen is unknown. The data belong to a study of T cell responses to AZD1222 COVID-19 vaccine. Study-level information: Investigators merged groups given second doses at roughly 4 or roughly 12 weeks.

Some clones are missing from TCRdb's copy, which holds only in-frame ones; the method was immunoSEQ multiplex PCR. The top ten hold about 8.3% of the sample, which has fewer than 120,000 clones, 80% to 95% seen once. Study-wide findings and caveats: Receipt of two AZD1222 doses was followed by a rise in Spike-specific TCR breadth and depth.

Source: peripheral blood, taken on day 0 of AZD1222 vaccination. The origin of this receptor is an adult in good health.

CDR3 region: CASSFPGTGGTGELFF. The CDR3 DNA reads as TGTGCCAGCAGTTTCCCCGGGACAGGGGGGACCGGGGAGCTGTTTTTT. The V and J genes are TRBV28 and TRBJ2-2, with 11 bases fitting TRBD1. The trim removed 3 bases at V and 5 bases at J, leaving 5 bases unmatched. This CDR3 has 16 amino acids. Looked up from germline, CDR1 is MDHEN and CDR2 is SYDVKM.